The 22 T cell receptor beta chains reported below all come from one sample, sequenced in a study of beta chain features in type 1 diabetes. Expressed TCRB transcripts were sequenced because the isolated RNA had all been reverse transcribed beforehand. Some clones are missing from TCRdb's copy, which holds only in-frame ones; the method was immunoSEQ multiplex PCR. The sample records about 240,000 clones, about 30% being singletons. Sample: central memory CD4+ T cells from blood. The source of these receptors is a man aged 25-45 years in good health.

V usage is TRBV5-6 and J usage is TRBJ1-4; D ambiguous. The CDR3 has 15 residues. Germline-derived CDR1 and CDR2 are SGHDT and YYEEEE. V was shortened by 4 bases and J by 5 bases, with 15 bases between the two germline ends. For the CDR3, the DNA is TGTGCCAGCAGCCGGCCTGGAGGATACAATGAAAAACTGTTTTTT. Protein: CASSRPGGYNEKLFF.

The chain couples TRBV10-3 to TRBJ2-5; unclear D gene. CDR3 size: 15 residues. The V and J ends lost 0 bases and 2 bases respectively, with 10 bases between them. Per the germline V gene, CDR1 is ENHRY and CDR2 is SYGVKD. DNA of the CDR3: TGTGCCATCAGTGAGTCCCCAGCAGATCAAGAGACCCAGTACTTC. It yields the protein CAISESPADQETQYF.

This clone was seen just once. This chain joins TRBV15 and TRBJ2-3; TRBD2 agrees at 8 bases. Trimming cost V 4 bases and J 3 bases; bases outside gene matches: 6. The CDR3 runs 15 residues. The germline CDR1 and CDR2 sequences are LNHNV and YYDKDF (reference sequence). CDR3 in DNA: TGTGCCACCAGCACTGGCGGGAGGAAAACAGATACGCAGTATTTT. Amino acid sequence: CATSTGGRKTDTQYF. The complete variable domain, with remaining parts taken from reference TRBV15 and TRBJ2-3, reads DAMVIQNPRYQVTQFGKPVTLSCSQTLNHNVMYWYQQKSSQAPKLLFHYYDKDFNNEADTPDNFQSRRPNTSFCFLDIRSPGLGDTAMYLCATSTGGRKTDTQYFGPGTRLTVL.

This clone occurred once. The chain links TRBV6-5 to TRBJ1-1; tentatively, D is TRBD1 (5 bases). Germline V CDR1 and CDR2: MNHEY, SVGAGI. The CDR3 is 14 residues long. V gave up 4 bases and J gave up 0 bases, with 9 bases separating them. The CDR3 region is CASSFRDLNTEAFF. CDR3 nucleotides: TGTGCCAGCAGTTTCCGGGACCTGAACACTGAAGCTTTCTTT.

The CDR3 DNA sequence: TGTGCCAGCAGCTTTCGACTAGCGGGAAAAGAGACCCAGTACTTC. Protein product: CASSFRLAGKETQYF. The chain couples TRBV7-2 to TRBJ2-5, with 11 bases matching TRBD2. With V trimmed by 3 bases and J by 3 bases, 3 bases remained unmatched. The CDR3 length is 15 residues. Germline assignment: CDR1 SGHTA and CDR2 FQGNSA.

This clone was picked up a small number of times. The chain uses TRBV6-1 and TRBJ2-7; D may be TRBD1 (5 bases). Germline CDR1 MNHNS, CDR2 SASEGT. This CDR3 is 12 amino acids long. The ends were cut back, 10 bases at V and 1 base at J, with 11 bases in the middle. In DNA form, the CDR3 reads TGTGCCACCGACAGAATATCCTACGAGCAGTACTTC. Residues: CATDRISYEQYF.

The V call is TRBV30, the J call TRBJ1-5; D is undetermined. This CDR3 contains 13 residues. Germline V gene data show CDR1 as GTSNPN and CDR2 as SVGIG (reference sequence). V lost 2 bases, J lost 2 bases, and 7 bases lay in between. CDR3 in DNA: TGTGCCTGGAGTCCTAGGGGCAATCAGCCCCAGCATTTT. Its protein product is CAWSPRGNQPQHF.

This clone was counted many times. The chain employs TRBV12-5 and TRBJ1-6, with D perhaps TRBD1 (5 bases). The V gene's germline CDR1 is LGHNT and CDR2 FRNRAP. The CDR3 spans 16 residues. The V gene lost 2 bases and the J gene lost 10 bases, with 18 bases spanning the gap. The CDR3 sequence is CASGLPGTGLFSPLHF. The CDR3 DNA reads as TGTGCTAGTGGTTTGCCCGGGACGGGACTTTTCTCACCCCTCCACTTT.

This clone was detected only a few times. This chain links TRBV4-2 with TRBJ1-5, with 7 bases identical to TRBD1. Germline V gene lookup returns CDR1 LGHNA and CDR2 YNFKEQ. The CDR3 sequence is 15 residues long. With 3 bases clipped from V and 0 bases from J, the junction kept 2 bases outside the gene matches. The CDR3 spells CASSQGQYSNQPQHF. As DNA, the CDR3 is TGTGCCAGCAGCCAGGGACAGTATAGCAATCAGCCCCAGCATTTT.

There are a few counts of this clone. CDR3 sequence reads: CSSGTGGSNEQFF. The CDR3 DNA is TGCAGCTCTGGGACAGGGGGAAGCAATGAGCAGTTCTTC. The chain employs TRBV29-1 and TRBJ2-1; 11 bases match TRBD1. Germline V CDR1 and CDR2: SQVTM, ANQGSEA. V shed 8 bases, J shed 6 bases, and the junction held 6 bases outside the gene matches. CDR3 length: 13 residues.

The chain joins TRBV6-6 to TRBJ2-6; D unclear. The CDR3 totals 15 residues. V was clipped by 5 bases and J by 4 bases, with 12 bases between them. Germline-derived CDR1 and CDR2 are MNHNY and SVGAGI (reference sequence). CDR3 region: CASSLTDAGANVLTF. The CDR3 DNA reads TGTGCCAGCAGTCTTACAGACGCCGGGGCCAACGTCCTGACTTTC.

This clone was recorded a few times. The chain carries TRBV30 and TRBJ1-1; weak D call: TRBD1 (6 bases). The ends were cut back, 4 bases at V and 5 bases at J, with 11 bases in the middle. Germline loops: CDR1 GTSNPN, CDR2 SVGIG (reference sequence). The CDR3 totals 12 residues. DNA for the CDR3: TGTGCCTGGATAGGGGGAGGGACTGAAGCTTTCTTT. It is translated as CAWIGGGTEAFF.

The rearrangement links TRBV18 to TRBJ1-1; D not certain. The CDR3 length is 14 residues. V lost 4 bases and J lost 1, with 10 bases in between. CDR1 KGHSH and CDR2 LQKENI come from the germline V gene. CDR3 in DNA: TGTGCCAGCTCACAAAAACGGGCGAACACTGAAGCTTTCTTT. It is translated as CASSQKRANTEAFF.

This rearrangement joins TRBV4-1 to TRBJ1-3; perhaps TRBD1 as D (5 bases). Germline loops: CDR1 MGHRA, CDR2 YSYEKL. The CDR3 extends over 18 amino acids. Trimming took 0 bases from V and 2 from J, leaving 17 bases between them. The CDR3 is CASSQEGQGPSTGNTIYF. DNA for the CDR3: TGCGCCAGCAGCCAAGAGGGGCAGGGCCCTTCGACTGGAAACACCATATATTTT.

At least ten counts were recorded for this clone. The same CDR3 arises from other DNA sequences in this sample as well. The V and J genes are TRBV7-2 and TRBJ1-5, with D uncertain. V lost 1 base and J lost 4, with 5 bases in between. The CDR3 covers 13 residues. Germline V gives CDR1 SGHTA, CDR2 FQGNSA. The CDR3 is CASSLGLNQPQHF. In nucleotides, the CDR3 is TGTGCCAGCAGCTTAGGGTTGAATCAGCCCCAGCATTTT.

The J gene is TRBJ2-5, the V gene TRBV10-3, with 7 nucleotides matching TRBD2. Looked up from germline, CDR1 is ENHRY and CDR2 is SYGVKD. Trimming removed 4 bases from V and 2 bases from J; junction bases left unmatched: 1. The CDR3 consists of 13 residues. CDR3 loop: CAISAGGQETQYF. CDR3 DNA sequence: TGTGCCATCAGTGCGGGGGGTCAAGAGACCCAGTACTTC.

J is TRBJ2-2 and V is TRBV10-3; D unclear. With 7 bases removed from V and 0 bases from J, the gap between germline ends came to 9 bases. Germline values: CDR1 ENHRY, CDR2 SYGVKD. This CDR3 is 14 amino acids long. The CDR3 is CAITSDTNTGELFF. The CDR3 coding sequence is TGTGCCATCACCTCAGATACGAACACCGGGGAGCTGTTTTTT.

CDR3: CASRGRKMGYEQYF. The CDR3 DNA sequence: TGTGCCAGCAGGGGGAGAAAGATGGGCTACGAGCAGTACTTC. The rearrangement joins TRBV28 to TRBJ2-7; tentatively, D is TRBD2 (5 bases). CDR1 MDHEN and CDR2 SYDVKM come from the germline V gene. The CDR3 is made up of 14 amino acids. The V gene lost 6 bases and the J gene lost 3 bases, with 15 bases spanning the gap.

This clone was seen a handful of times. This chain's CDR3 is CASSLQTGETQYF. Written as DNA, the CDR3 is TGTGCCAGCAGCCTTCAGACAGGGGAGACCCAGTACTTC. The chain carries TRBV7-9 and TRBJ2-5; 7 nucleotides line up with TRBD1. The CDR3 contains 13 residues. The V segment lost 5 bases and the J segment 5 bases; nucleotides outside the gene matches: 5. Germline CDR1 and CDR2: SEHNR and FQNEAQ (reference sequence).

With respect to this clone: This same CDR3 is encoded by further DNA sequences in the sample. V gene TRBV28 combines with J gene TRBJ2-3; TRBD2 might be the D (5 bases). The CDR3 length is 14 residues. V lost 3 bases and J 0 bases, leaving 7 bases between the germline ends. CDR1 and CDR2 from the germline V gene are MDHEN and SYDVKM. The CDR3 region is CASSLTGSTDTQYF. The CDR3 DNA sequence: TGTGCCAGCAGTTTGACGGGAAGCACAGATACGCAGTATTTT.

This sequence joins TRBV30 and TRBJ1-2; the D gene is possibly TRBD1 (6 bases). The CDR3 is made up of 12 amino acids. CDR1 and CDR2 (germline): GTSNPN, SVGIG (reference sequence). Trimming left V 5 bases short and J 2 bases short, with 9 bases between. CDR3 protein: CAWDRRNYGYTF. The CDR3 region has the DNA TGTGCCTGGGACAGGAGGAACTATGGCTACACCTTC. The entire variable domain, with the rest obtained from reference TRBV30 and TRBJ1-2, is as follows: SQTIHQWPATLVQPVGSPLSLECTVEGTSNPNLYWYRQAAGRGLQLLFYSVGIGQISSEVPQNLSASRPQDRQFILSSKKLLLSDSGFYLCAWDRRNYGYTFGSGTRLTVV.

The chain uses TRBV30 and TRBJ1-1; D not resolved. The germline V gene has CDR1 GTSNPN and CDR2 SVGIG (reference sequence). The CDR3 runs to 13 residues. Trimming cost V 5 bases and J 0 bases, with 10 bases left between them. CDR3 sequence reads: CAWESGVNTEAFF. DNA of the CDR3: TGTGCCTGGGAATCAGGAGTGAACACTGAAGCTTTCTTT.